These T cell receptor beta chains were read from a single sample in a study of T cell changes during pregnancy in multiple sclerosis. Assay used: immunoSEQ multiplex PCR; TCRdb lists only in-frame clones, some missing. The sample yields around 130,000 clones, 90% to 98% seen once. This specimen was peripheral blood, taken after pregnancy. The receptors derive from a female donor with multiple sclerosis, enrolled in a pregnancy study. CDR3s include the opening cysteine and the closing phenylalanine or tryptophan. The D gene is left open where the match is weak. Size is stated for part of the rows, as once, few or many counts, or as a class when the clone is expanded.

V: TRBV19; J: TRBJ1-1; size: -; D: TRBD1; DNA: TGTGCCAGTAGTTGGACAGGGAGGAGGGACACTGAAGCTTTCTTT; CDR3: CASSWTGRRDTEAFF
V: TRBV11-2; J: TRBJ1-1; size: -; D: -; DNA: TGTGCCAGCAGCACAGGGAGAGTAGCTTTCTTT; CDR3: CASSTGRVAFF
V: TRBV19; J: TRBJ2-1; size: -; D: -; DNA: TGTGCCAGTAGTGACTCTTACAATGAGCAGTTCTTC; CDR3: CASSDSYNEQFF
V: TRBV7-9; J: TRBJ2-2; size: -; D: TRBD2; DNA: TGTGCCAGCAGCTTGGACGGACTAGCGGGGCAGGCCGGGGAGCTGTTTTTT; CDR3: CASSLDGLAGQAGELFF
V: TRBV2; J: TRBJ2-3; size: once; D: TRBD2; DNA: TGTGCCAGCAGAGTAGCGGGAGGGGGCACAGATACGCAGTATTTT; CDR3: CASRVAGGGTDTQYF
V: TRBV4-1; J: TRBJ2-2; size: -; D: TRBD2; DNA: TGCGCCAGCAGCCAACTGGGACTAGAGGCCGGGGAGCTGTTTTTT; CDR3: CASSQLGLEAGELFF
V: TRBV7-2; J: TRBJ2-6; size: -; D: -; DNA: TGTGCCAGCAGCTTAGATCGCCCGACAGATTCTGGGGCCAACGTCCTGACTTTC; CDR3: CASSLDRPTDSGANVLTF
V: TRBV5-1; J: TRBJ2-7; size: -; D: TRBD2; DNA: TGCGCCAGCAGCTTGGACCCCACCGGACTAGCGGGGGCTAGGGAGCAGTACTTC; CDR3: CASSLDPTGLAGAREQYF
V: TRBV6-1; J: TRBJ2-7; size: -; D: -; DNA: TGTGCCAGCAGTGGGAGGAGCGGGCCCTACGAGCAGTACTTC; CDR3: CASSGRSGPYEQYF
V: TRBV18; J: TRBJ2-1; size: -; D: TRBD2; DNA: TGTGCCAGCTCGCCGGGACTAGCGGGAATGGATGAGCAGTTCTTC; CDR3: CASSPGLAGMDEQFF
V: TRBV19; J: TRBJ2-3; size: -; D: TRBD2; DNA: TGTGCCAGTAGTATATCCTTGGGGCGGGAGACGGATACGCAGTATTTT; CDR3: CASSISLGRETDTQYF
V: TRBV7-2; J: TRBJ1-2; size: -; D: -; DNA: TGTGCCAGCAGCTTGGACAGCAACTATGGCTACACCTTC; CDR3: CASSLDSNYGYTF
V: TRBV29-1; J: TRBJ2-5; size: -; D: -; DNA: TGCAGCGGGGGAGGAGGCGGCCAAGAGACCCAGTACTTC; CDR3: CSGGGGGQETQYF
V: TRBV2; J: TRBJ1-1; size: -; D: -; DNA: TGTGCCAGCAGGACAGGCCGGATGAACACTGAAGCTTTCTTT; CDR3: CASRTGRMNTEAFF
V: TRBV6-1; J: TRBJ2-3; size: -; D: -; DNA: TGTGCCAGCCAGGGGGGACAAAGGGCGCAGTATTTT; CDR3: CASQGGQRAQYF
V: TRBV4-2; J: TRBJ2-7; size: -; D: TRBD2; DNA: TGTGCCAGCAGCCGGCTTCCCTTCAATTCGGGACTAGCGGGAGACTCCTACGAGCAGTACTTC; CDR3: CASSRLPFNSGLAGDSYEQYF
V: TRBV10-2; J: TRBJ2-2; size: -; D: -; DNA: TGCGCCAGCAGTAGGGGCCACAGGAACACCGGGGAGCTGTTTTTT; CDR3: CASSRGHRNTGELFF
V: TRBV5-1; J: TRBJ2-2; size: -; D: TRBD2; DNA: TGCGCCAGCAGCCCCCGTGGGGGGACTAGCGGGAGTGCAGGGGAGCTGTTTTTT; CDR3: CASSPRGGTSGSAGELFF
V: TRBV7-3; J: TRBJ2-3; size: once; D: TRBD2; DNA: TGTGCCAGCAGCTTAGAAGCTAGCGGGAGAAATACGCAGTATTTT; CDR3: CASSLEASGRNTQYF
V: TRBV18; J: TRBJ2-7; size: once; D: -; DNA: TGTGCCAGCTCACCAGTTGGAACAGACGTGGAGCAGTACTTC; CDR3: CASSPVGTDVEQYF
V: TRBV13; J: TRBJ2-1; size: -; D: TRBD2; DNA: TGTGCCAGCAGACCTGCGGGAGGGCCGACGAATGAGCAGTTCTTC; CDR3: CASRPAGGPTNEQFF
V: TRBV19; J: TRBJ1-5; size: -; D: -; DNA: TGTGCCAGTACCACACCTTATACAGGGCTGAGGGACAATCAGCCCCAGCATTTT; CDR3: CASTTPYTGLRDNQPQHF
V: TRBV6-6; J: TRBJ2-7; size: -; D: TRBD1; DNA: TGTGCCAGCACCTCCTCCGGGACAGGGCCCTACGAGCAGTACTTC; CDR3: CASTSSGTGPYEQYF
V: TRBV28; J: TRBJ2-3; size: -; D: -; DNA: TGTGCCAGCAGTTTAGTCGGGGATACGCAGTATTTT; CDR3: CASSLVGDTQYF
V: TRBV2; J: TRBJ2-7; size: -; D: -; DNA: TGTGCCAGCTCCAGTAGGGACAACTTCTACGAGCAGTACTTC; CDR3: CASSSRDNFYEQYF
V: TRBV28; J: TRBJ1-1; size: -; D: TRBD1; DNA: TGTGCCAGCAGGACTTCTGTGGGACAGGGGGCTGGGGCTTTCTTT; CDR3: CASRTSVGQGAGAFF
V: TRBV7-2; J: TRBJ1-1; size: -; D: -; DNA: TGTGCCAGCAGCTTATTGGCGGGAGTTGGCGAAGCTTTCTTT; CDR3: CASSLLAGVGEAFF
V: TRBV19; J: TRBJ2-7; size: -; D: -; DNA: TGTGCCAGTAGTGTGTGGGGAGGCGTCTACGAGCAGTACTTC; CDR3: CASSVWGGVYEQYF
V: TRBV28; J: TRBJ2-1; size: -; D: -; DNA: TGTGCCAGTTATGCCCAAGACAGCTACAATGAGCAGTTCTTC; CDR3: CASYAQDSYNEQFF
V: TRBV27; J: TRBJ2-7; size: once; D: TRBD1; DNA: TGTGCCAGCAGTCTGGGACAGGGACCCTACGAGCAGTACTTC; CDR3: CASSLGQGPYEQYF
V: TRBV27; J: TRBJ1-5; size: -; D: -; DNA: TGTGCCAGCAGTTTTAAAGGGGCCTATCAGCCCCAGCATTTT; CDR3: CASSFKGAYQPQHF
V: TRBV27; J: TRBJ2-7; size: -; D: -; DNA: TGTGCCAGCAGTCAAAATCCTAACGAGCAGTACTTC; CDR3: CASSQNPNEQYF
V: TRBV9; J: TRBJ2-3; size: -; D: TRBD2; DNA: TGTGCCAGCAGCGGCGAACTAGCGGGAGGGCGGATACGGGGCACAGATACGCAGTATTTT; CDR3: CASSGELAGGRIRGTDTQYF
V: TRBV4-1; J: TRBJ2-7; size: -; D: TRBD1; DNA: TGCGCCAGCAGCCGGGACAGGGACTACGAGCAGTACTTC; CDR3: CASSRDRDYEQYF
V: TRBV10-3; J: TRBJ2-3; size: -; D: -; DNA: TGTGCCATCAGCGATCAGAGGACTACCATCACAGATACGCAGTATTTT; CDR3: CAISDQRTTITDTQYF
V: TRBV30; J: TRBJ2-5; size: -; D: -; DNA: TGTGCCTGTCTAGGTGGGGAGACCCAGTACTTC; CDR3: CACLGGETQYF
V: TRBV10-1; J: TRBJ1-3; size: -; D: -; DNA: TGCGCCAGCCCCCTGCGGCTGAGGAGTACGGGTAAGGACACCATATATTTT; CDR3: CASPLRLRSTGKDTIYF
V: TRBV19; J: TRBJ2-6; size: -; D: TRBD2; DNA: TGTGCCAGTAGTCGCGGGACTAGCGAGGACTCTGGGGCCAACGTCCTGACTTTC; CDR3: CASSRGTSEDSGANVLTF
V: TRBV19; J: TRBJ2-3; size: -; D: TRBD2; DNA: TGTGCCAGTAGTATCCTGGGTCTAGCGGTCACAGATACGCAGTATTTT; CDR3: CASSILGLAVTDTQYF
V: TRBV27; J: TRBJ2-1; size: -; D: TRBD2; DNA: TGTGCCAGCAGTTTACTCCAGAGGGGACTAGCATCGTATGAGCAGTTCTTC; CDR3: CASSLLQRGLASYEQFF
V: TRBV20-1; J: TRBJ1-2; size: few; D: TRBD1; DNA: TGCAGTGCAAAGGACAGGGCTGGCTACACCTTC; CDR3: CSAKDRAGYTF